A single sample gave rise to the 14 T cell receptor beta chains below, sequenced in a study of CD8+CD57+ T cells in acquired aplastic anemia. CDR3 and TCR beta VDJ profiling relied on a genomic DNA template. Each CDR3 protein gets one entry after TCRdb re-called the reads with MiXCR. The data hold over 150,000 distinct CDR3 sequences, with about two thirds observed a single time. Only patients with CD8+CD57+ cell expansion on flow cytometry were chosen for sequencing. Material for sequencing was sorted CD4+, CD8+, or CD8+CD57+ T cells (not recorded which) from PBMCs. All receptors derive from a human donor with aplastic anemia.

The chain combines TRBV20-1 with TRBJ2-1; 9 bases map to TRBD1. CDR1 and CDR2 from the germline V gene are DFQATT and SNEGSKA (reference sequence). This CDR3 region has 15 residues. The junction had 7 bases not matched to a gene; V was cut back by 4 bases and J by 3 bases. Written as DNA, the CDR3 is TGCAGTGCTACCGCCGGGACAGGGTTCTACAATGAGCAGTTCTTC. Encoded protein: CSATAGTGFYNEQFF.

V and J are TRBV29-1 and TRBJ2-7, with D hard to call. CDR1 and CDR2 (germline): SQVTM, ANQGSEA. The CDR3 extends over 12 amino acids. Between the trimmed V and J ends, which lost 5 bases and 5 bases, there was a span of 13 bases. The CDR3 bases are TGCAGCGTTAACCGTGGTTTCGACGAGCAGTACTTC. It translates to CSVNRGFDEQYF.

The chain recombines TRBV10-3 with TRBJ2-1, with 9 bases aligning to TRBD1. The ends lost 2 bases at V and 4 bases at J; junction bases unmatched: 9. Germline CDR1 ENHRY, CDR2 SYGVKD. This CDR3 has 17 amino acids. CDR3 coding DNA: TGTGCCATCAGTGAGACCGGGACAGGGATAACATACAATGAGCAGTTCTTC. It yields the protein CAISETGTGITYNEQFF.

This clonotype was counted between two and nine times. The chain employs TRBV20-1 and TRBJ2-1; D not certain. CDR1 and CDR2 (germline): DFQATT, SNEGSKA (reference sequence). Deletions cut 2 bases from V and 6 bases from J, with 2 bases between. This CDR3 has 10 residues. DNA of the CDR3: TGCAGTGCTAGATCCAATGAGCAGTTCTTC. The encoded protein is CSARSNEQFF.

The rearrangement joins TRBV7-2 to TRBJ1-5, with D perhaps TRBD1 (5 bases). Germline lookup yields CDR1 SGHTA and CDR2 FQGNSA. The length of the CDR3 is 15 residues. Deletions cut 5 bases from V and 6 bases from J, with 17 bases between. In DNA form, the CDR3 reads TGTGCCAGCAGCGCCCCGGGGGAGGTGGGTCAGCCCCAGCATTTT. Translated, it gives CASSAPGEVGQPQHF.

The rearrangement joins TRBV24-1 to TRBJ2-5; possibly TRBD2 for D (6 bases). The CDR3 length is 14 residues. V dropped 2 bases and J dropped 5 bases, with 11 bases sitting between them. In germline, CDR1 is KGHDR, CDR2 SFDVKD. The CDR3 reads CATSDSRRGETQYF. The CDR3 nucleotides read TGTGCCACCAGTGATTCCCGACGGGGGGAGACCCAGTACTTC.

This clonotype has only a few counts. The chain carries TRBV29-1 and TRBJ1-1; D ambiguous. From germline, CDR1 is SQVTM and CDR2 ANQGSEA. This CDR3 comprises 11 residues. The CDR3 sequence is CTTTANTEAFF. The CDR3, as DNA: TGCACTACCACAGCGAACACTGAAGCTTTCTTT.

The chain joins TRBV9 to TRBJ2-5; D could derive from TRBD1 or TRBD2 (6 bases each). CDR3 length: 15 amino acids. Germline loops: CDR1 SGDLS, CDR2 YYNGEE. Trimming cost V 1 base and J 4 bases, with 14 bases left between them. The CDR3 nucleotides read TGTGCCAGCAGCGTATACTCCGGGGGCGGAGAGACCCAGTACTTC. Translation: CASSVYSGGGETQYF.

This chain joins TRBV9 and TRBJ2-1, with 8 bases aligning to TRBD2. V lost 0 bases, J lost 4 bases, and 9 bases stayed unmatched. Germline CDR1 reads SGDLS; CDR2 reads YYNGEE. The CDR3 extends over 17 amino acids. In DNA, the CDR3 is TGTGCCAGCAGCGTAGCTACAGCGGGGGTTTCGTACAATGAGCAGTTCTTC. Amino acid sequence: CASSVATAGVSYNEQFF.

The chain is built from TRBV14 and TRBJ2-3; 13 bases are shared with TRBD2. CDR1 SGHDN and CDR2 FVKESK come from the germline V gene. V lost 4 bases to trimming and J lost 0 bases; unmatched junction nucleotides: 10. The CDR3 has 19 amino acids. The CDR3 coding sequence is TGTGCCAGCAGCCCCCTATCCGGGACTAGCGGGACAAGCACAGATACGCAGTATTTT. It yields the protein CASSPLSGTSGTSTDTQYF.

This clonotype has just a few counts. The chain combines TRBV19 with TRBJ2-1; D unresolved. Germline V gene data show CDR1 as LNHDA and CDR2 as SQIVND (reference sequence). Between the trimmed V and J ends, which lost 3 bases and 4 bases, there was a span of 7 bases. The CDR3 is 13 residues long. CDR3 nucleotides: TGTGCCAGTAGTATGTCTCTTTACAATGAGCAGTTCTTC. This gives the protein CASSMSLYNEQFF.

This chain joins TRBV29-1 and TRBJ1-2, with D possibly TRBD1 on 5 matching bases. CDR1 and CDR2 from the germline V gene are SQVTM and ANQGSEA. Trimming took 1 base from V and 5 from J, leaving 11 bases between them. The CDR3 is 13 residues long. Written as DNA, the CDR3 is TGCAGCGTTGAAGGGGGGGGGTTTTATGGCTACACCTTC. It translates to CSVEGGGFYGYTF. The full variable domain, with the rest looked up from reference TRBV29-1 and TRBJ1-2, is SAVISQKPSRDICQRGTSLTIQCQVDSQVTMMFWYRQQPGQSLTLIATANQGSEATYESGFVIDKFPISRPNLTFSTLTVSNMSPEDSSIYLCSVEGGGFYGYTFGSGTRLTVV.

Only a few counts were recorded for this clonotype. The CDR3 sequence is CATSIGQGVGNSPLHF. In DNA form, the CDR3 reads TGTGCCACCAGCATTGGACAGGGGGTCGGCAATTCACCCCTCCACTTT. The chain couples TRBV15 to TRBJ1-6; 10 nucleotides match TRBD1. J lost 7 bases, V lost 4 bases, and 7 bases had no gene match. From germline, CDR1 is LNHNV and CDR2 YYDKDF (reference sequence). This CDR3 region has 16 residues.

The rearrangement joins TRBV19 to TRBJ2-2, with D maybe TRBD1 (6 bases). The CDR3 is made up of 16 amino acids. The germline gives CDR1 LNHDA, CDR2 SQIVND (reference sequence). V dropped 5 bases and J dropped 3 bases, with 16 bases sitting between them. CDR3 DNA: TGTGCCAGTAGTTCGCAGGGGCCGTATCACACCGGGGAGCTGTTTTTT. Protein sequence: CASSSQGPYHTGELFF.